Below, 6 T cell receptor beta chains from the same sample are listed, as sequenced in a study of T cell responses to AZD1222 COVID-19 vaccine. Libraries were prepared by immunoSEQ multiplex PCR; TCRdb keeps only in-frame clonotypes and omits some of them. The top ten clones hold approximately 1.5% of a sample with roughly 84,000 clones, nearly 90% of them seen once. This specimen was peripheral blood, taken on day 0 of AZD1222 vaccination. These receptors came from an adult in good health.

The chain combines TRBV4-1 with TRBJ1-2; 8 nucleotides agree with TRBD1. CDR3 length: 11 amino acids. CDR1 and CDR2 from the germline V gene are MGHRA and YSYEKL. Germline trimming cut 9 bases from V and 4 bases from J; bases unmatched to any gene: 1. CDR3 sequence reads: CASTGGYGYTF. The DNA for the CDR3 is TGCGCCAGTACAGGGGGCTATGGCTACACCTTC.

The genes are TRBV14 and TRBJ1-1, with 7 bases that match TRBD1. V lost 0 bases to trimming and J lost 3 bases; unmatched junction nucleotides: 7. This CDR3 contains 16 residues. CDR1 and CDR2 (germline): SGHDN, FVKESK. The CDR3 bases are TGTGCCAGCAGCCAAGAGATCAGGGGGTTGGACACTGAAGCTTTCTTT. This gives the protein CASSQEIRGLDTEAFF.

This chain links TRBV6-5 with TRBJ2-7; the D gene is possibly TRBD2 (6 bases). The V and J ends lost 4 bases and 5 bases respectively, with 15 bases between them. Germline CDR1 is MNHEY and CDR2 is SVGAGI. This CDR3 has 14 residues. The CDR3 nucleotides read TGTGCCAGCAGTTCCCTCGCGGGGCGGGACGAGCAGTACTTC. It yields the protein CASSSLAGRDEQYF.

The genes are TRBV4-2 and TRBJ2-7; 10 bases align to TRBD2. The CDR3 has 16 amino acids. Germline V gene data show CDR1 as LGHNA and CDR2 as YNFKEQ. With V trimmed by 0 bases and J by 3 bases, 5 bases remained unmatched. The CDR3 nucleotides read TGTGCCAGCAGCCAAGACCGGGCTAGCGGGAGCTACGAGCAGTACTTC. This translates into CASSQDRASGSYEQYF.

The J gene is TRBJ2-5, the V gene TRBV30; 11 bases line up with TRBD2. Per germline, CDR1 GTSNPN and CDR2 SVGIG (reference sequence). The CDR3 consists of 17 residues. V lost 1 base to trimming and J lost 4 bases; unmatched junction nucleotides: 11. This CDR3 reads CAWSGLGIGLAGETQYF. The CDR3 DNA sequence: TGTGCCTGGAGTGGATTAGGAATCGGACTAGCGGGAGAGACCCAGTACTTC.

The rearrangement links TRBV7-9 to TRBJ2-5; D is possibly TRBD2 (7 bases). This CDR3 has 13 residues. Germline V gives CDR1 SEHNR, CDR2 FQNEAQ (reference sequence). V dropped 5 bases and J dropped 5 bases, with 12 bases sitting between them. The CDR3 spells CASSRGASETQYF. CDR3 nucleotide sequence: TGTGCCAGCAGCCGGGGGGCATCGGAGACCCAGTACTTC.